This is a list of T cell receptor beta chains from one sample in a study of blood T cell repertoires in COVID-19. The protocol was immunoSEQ multiplex PCR, while the TCRdb copy is restricted to in-frame clones and leaves out a portion. The table records about 51,000 clones, 70% to 90% of them present only once. The sequenced material came from peripheral blood. The receptor source for this set is a man at least 80 years old with active COVID-19. Both conserved end residues are part of each CDR3. The D gene is left open where the match is weak. Clone size appears in some rows only: once, few, many, or a class for an expanded clone.

CDR3nt,CDR3aa,v_gene,d_gene,j_gene,abundance
TGTGCCAGCAGTGAAATCGGACTGTTTTTT,CASSEIGLFF,TRBV6-1,NA,TRBJ1-4,NA
TGTGCCACCAGCAGAACTACCATTACCGGGACAGGGGGCTACGAGCAGTACTTC,CATSRTTITGTGGYEQYF,TRBV15,TRBD1,TRBJ2-7,NA
TGTGCCAGCAGCACTGGGACTAGCGGATTTACTGGTGATGAGCAGTTCTTC,CASSTGTSGFTGDEQFF,TRBV7-9,TRBD2,TRBJ2-1,NA
TGTGCCAGCTCGCCGACTAGCGGGACTCGGAACGAGCAGTACTTC,CASSPTSGTRNEQYF,TRBV18,TRBD2,TRBJ2-7,NA
TGTGCCACCGCCCCAGGGGCCCGCTCCTACAATGAGCAGTTCTTC,CATAPGARSYNEQFF,TRBV10-3,NA,TRBJ2-1,NA
TGTGCCAGTAAGCCAGCGGGAGTTCTCGAGACCCAGTACTTC,CASKPAGVLETQYF,TRBV19,TRBD2,TRBJ2-5,NA
TGTGCCAGTACCCAAAGGACAGGGCATCAGCCCCAGCATTTT,CASTQRTGHQPQHF,TRBV19,TRBD1,TRBJ1-5,NA
TGTGCCAGCAGCAAAGTATTAACGGGGGGCGCGAAGAATGAGCAGTTCTTC,CASSKVLTGGAKNEQFF,TRBV21-1,NA,TRBJ2-1,NA
TGTGCCAGCAGCCGTCTCCACAGGGGGCATGGCTACACCTTC,CASSRLHRGHGYTF,TRBV28,TRBD1,TRBJ1-2,NA
TGTGCCAGCAGCGCCCAGGGGATTCCTGGAAACACCATATATTTT,CASSAQGIPGNTIYF,TRBV9,NA,TRBJ1-3,NA
TGTGCCAGCAGCGCCGCGAGGGGGAGTAATTCACCCCTCCACTTT,CASSAARGSNSPLHF,TRBV7-2,NA,TRBJ1-6,few
TGCGCCAGCAGCTATTTTTCCCTTAGGGACAGGCAAGAGACCCAGTACTTC,CASSYFSLRDRQETQYF,TRBV5-1,TRBD1,TRBJ2-5,once
TGTGCCAGCAGTTACTTCGAGGGGGGCAATCAGCCCCAGCATTTT,CASSYFEGGNQPQHF,TRBV6-2/TRBV6-3,NA,TRBJ1-5,NA
TGTGCCAGCAGCCTCTCGGAGGTTCAGCCCCAGCATTTT,CASSLSEVQPQHF,TRBV5-5,NA,TRBJ1-5,NA
TGTGCCAGCAGCCAAGAGGAACAGCTGAGCGGGTCCATCTCCTACAATGAGCAGTTCTTC,CASSQEEQLSGSISYNEQFF,TRBV3-1/TRBV3-2,NA,TRBJ2-1,NA
TGTGCCAGCAGTCCCGGGGTGCGGGGCTACACCTTC,CASSPGVRGYTF,TRBV12-3/TRBV12-4,NA,TRBJ1-2,few
TGTGCCAGCACCGACCCATCAGGGTTTCGTCGGAAACTGTTTTTT,CASTDPSGFRRKLFF,TRBV2,NA,TRBJ1-4,NA
TGCGCCAGCAGCTTGGGTAGCGGGAGCGGCGAGCAGTACTTC,CASSLGSGSGEQYF,TRBV5-1,TRBD2,TRBJ2-7,NA
TGTGCCAGCAGCCAATCCGGGACAGGGCGCGAAGCTTTCTTT,CASSQSGTGREAFF,TRBV3-1/TRBV3-2,TRBD1,TRBJ1-1,once
TGTGCCGGGTCTAGCGGGAGTCATAGTGAGCAGTTCTTC,CAGSSGSHSEQFF,TRBV5-6,TRBD2,TRBJ2-1,NA
TGTGCCAGTAGTATACAACGAGGGGGGGCGCTTCCCGGCTACACCTTC,CASSIQRGGALPGYTF,TRBV19,NA,TRBJ1-2,NA
TGTGCCAGCAGCGTATCCGGGACTAGCGGCAACAATGAGCAGTTCTTC,CASSVSGTSGNNEQFF,TRBV7-3,TRBD2,TRBJ2-1,NA
TGTGCCAGCAGTGAAGAGGGAGGAAGAACCGGGGAGCTGTTTTTT,CASSEEGGRTGELFF,TRBV2,NA,TRBJ2-2,NA
TGTGCCAGCAGCCAGACTTTGGGACTAGCGGGAGGGGCCATCCCCTACGAGCAGTACTTC,CASSQTLGLAGGAIPYEQYF,TRBV4-2,TRBD2,TRBJ2-7,NA
TGTGCCAGCAGCCTTACGACAGGTTTTTACAATGAGCAGTTCTTC,CASSLTTGFYNEQFF,TRBV5-4,NA,TRBJ2-1,NA
TGTGCCAGCAGTTCACTTCGGGGACTAGCGGGAGTAAATGAGCAGTTCTTC,CASSSLRGLAGVNEQFF,TRBV28,TRBD2,TRBJ2-1,many
TGCGCCAGCAGCCCCTTACAGGGGGGGGATTACGAGCAGTACTTC,CASSPLQGGDYEQYF,TRBV10-1,NA,TRBJ2-7,NA
TGCAGTGCTAGTAGGGGTACGGGCGCGACTAATGAAAAACTGTTTTTT,CSASRGTGATNEKLFF,TRBV20-1,NA,TRBJ1-4,NA
TGTGCCAGCAGCTCAGTATTCACAGATACGCAGTATTTT,CASSSVFTDTQYF,TRBV11-3,NA,TRBJ2-3,NA
TGTGCCAGCAGTTTGCCAGGGGGGAATGAAAAACTGTTTTTT,CASSLPGGNEKLFF,TRBV28,TRBD1,TRBJ1-4,few
TGTGCCAGCAGTTACTCGTCCAGCGGGAGGGTCTACGAGCAGTACTTC,CASSYSSSGRVYEQYF,TRBV6-5,TRBD2,TRBJ2-7,NA
TGCGCCAGCAGCCCCGAACCCCCCGGATCCCCGGGGGCAGATACGCAGTATTTT,CASSPEPPGSPGADTQYF,TRBV4-3,NA,TRBJ2-3,NA
TGTGCCAGCAGCTTAGACAGTCAACTCAATTCACCCCTCCACTTT,CASSLDSQLNSPLHF,TRBV7-2,NA,TRBJ1-6,few
TGTGCCAGCAGCCAAGTTGTAAGCTCCACCGGGGATGAGCAGTTCTTC,CASSQVVSSTGDEQFF,TRBV14,NA,TRBJ2-1,NA
TGTGCCAGTAGTATTGGGGGCCGCGGGAGGTTTCAAGATACGCAGTATTTT,CASSIGGRGRFQDTQYF,TRBV19,TRBD2,TRBJ2-3,NA
TGTGCCAGTAGTATAGCCGCGGGGGGGAGCTCCTACAATGAGCAGTTCTTC,CASSIAAGGSSYNEQFF,TRBV19,TRBD2,TRBJ2-1,NA
TGTGCCAGCAGCGCATCCCCGGGACAGGGAATCATGAACACTGAAGCTTTCTTT,CASSASPGQGIMNTEAFF,TRBV13,TRBD1,TRBJ1-1,few
TGTGCCATCTGTGACCCCAGCGGGTGGGCCTCGGGCGGGGCCAACGTCCTGACTTTC,CAICDPSGWASGGANVLTF,TRBV10-3,NA,TRBJ2-6,few
TGTGCCACCAGCAAATCAAGCGAGGTGCGCGGGGAGCTGTTTTTT,CATSKSSEVRGELFF,TRBV15,NA,TRBJ2-2,NA
TGTGCCAGCAGCCAAGGGCTAGCGGGAAACACAGATACGCAGTATTTT,CASSQGLAGNTDTQYF,TRBV14,TRBD2,TRBJ2-3,NA
TGTGCCAGCAGCGGGGGACTAGCGGGAGTCACAGATACGCAGTATTTT,CASSGGLAGVTDTQYF,TRBV7-6,TRBD2,TRBJ2-3,once
TGTGCTAGTGGTTTGGGAGGGGAGCAGTACTTC,CASGLGGEQYF,TRBV12-5,NA,TRBJ2-7,NA
TGCGCCAGCAGCTTGGCCGGGACAACATCGCTTACAATCACAGATACGCAGTATTTT,CASSLAGTTSLTITDTQYF,TRBV5-1,NA,TRBJ2-3,NA
TGTGCCAGCTCACCCGGGACAGGGGAAGGCAATGAGCAGTTCTTC,CASSPGTGEGNEQFF,TRBV18,TRBD1,TRBJ2-1,NA
TGTGCCAGCAGCTTCACAGGGGATTCCTACAATGAGCAGTTCTTC,CASSFTGDSYNEQFF,TRBV7-2,TRBD1,TRBJ2-1,NA
TGTGCCAGCAGCTTTCAATTAAGACTAGCGGGAGGGTCCTACAATGAGCAGTTCTTC,CASSFQLRLAGGSYNEQFF,TRBV7-6,TRBD2,TRBJ2-1,NA
TGTGCCAGCAGCGCGGACCCGGGGGACGAGCAGTACTTC,CASSADPGDEQYF,TRBV9,NA,TRBJ2-7,NA
TGTGCCAGCAGCCCCCAGTGGACTAGCGGGAGGCTAAGCCACGAGCAGTACTTC,CASSPQWTSGRLSHEQYF,TRBV4-2,TRBD2,TRBJ2-7,once
TGCAGTGCTAGTGTCGGAGGGTCCGTAGGGGAGCAGTACTTC,CSASVGGSVGEQYF,TRBV20-1,NA,TRBJ2-7,NA